This TCR beta chain is drawn from a study of T cell repertoires in cytomegalovirus infection. Study details: Public TCR beta signatures indicated both CMV infection and matching HLA type.

This clonotype was counted between two and nine times. Its cognate antigen is unknown. TCRdb independently ran MiXCR on the reads; one entry per CDR3 protein. The sample includes about a million distinct CDR3 sequences, roughly 30% seen only once; the top ten take around 15%. Germline-derived CDR1 and CDR2 are SNHLY and FYNNEI. The CDR3 extends over 17 amino acids. V shed 3 bases and J 0 bases; nucleotides not matched to a gene: 5. Study-wide points: CMV-specific TCR beta clonotypes restricted by HLA-C dominated the ex vivo response.

The TCR was taken from a human donor in good health (CMV status not recorded). Some clones in this sample may be carry-over from other donors' samples. Material: cultured CD8+ T cells from PBMCs, obtained from culture after CMV antigen stimulation. The chain has TRBV2 and TRBJ2-3; 11 bases map to TRBD2. For the CDR3, the DNA is TGTGCCAGCAGTGATTGGCTAGCGGGGGGTAGCACAGATACGCAGTATTTT. It translates to CASSDWLAGGSTDTQYF.